The sequence of this T cell receptor (beta chain) was determined in a study of T cell responses to AZD1222 COVID-19 vaccine. Turning to the study itself: It was second doses at about 4 or about 12 weeks that were pooled.

Sequenced by immunoSEQ multiplex PCR; TCRdb stores in-frame clones only, minus some. The sample lists roughly 140,000 clones; about 87% were seen once. Note on this clone: Antigen unknown.

V lost 7 bases to trimming and J lost 0 bases; unmatched junction nucleotides: 12. CDR1 MNHEY and CDR2 SMNVEV come from the germline V gene (reference sequence). The CDR3 runs to 16 residues. General study results and limits: Donors were largely white British and mainly female; clonal diversity was possibly underestimated. Distributed over spike, vaccine-associated CD4 TCRs predominated at 160-218 and 743-854. Only after the peak T cell response were repertoires sampled.

V is TRBV27 and J is TRBJ2-7; TRBD1 matches at 7 bases. This sequence was found in an adult in good health. Sample: peripheral blood, taken on day 0 of AZD1222 vaccination. The CDR3 region has the DNA TGTGCCAGCATGGGACCCTTGACAGGGCGCTCCTACGAGCAGTACTTC. Amino acids: CASMGPLTGRSYEQYF.